This entry is about one TCR beta chain. How the authors handled the data: Estimated nucleated cell counts came from reference gene primer amplification. Method: immunoSEQ multiplex PCR; TCRdb's copy keeps in-frame clones and lacks some. V and J calls and clone size are given by that table; D and trimming were obtained from the DNA. Of about 300,000 clones in the sample, 70% to 85% were seen once. The CDR3 length is 15 residues. The germline gives CDR1 SGHTA, CDR2 FQGTGA. Unmatched junction bases numbered 2, after V lost 0 bases and J lost 2 bases. This sample was taken from a study of blood T cell repertoires in COVID-19. About the study: PBMCs, B-cell-depleted T cells, or T cells were the source of the cDNA or gDNA that made up the material.

The specimen sequenced was peripheral blood. This chain links TRBV7-3 with TRBJ2-3, with 7 bases fitting TRBD1. The sequence derives from a human donor with COVID-19, enrolled during active disease. The donor label of this sample is uncertain. The CDR3 sequence is CASSLTGQDTDTQYF. The CDR3 DNA follows: TGTGCCAGCAGCTTAACAGGACAGGACACAGATACGCAGTATTTT.